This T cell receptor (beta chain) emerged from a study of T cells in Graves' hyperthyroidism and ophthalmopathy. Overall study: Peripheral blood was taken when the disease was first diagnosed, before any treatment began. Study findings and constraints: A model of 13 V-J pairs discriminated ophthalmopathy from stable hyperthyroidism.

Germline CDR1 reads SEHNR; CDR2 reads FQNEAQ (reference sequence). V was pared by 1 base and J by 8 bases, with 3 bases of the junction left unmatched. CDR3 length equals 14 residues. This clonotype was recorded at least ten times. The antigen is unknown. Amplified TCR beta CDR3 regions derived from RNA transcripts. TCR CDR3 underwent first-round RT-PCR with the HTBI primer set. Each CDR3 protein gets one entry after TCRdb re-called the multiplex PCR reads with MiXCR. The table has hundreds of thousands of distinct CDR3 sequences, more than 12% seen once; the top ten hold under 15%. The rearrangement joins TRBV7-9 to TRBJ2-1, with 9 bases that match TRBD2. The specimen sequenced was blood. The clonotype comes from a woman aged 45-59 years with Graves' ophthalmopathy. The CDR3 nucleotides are TGTGCCAGCAGCTTAGTGGGCGGGGGGGATGAGCAGTTCTTC. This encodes CASSLVGGGDEQFF.